This T cell receptor beta chain was identified in a study of cytomegalovirus exposure and HLA in healthy donors. PCR used 60 Vbeta primers and 13 Jbeta primers. Profiled with immunoSEQ multiplex PCR; TCRdb holds only in-frame clones, not every one. The top ten hold less than 2% of the sample, which has about 120,000 clones, approximately 80% seen once. The CDR3 has 14 residues. Trimming removed 8 bases at V and 12 bases at J, with 23 bases between. Germline V gene lookup returns CDR1 LNHDA and CDR2 SQIVND (reference sequence). The chain links TRBV19 to TRBJ2-4, with TRBD1 as a possible D gene (5 bases). Sequenced input: PBMCs. The receptor was isolated from a man aged 40-55 years in good health and CMV-seronegative. CDR3 residues: CASRSSQGLSSQYF. The DNA of the CDR3 is TGTGCCAGTCGGTCCTCGCAGGGCTTGAGCAGTCAGTACTTC.